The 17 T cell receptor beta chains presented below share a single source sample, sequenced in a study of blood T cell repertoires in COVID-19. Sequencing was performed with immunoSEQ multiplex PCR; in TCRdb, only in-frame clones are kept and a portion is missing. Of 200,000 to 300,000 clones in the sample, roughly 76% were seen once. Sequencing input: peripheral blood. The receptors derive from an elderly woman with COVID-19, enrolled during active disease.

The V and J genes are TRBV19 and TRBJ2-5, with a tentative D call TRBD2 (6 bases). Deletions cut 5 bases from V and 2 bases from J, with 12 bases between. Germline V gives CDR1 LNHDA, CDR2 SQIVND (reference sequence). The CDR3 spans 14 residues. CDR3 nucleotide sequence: TGTGCCAGTAGTCTCCGGGGGTGGCAAGAGACCCAGTACTTC. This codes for CASSLRGWQETQYF. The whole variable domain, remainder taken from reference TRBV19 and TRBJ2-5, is DGGITQSPKYLFRKEGQNVTLSCEQNLNHDAMYWYRQDPGQGLRLIYYSQIVNDFQKGDIAEGYSVSREKKESFPLTVTSAQKNPTAFYLCASSLRGWQETQYFGPGTRLLVL.

The CDR3 DNA follows: TGCGCCAGCAGGAGCGGCGACGTGAACACTGAAGCTTTCTTT. Its translation is CASRSGDVNTEAFF. This chain connects TRBV5-1 to TRBJ1-1; no clear D. V lost 5 bases, J lost 0 bases, and 11 bases lay in between. Germline CDR1 reads SGHRS; CDR2 reads YFSETQ. This CDR3 is built from 14 residues.

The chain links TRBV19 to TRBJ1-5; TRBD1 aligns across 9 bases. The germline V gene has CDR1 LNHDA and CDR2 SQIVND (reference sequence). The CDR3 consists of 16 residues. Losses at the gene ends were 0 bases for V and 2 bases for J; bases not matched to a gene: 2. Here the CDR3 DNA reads TGTGCCAGTAGTATAGAGGACAGGGGAGGCAATCAGCCCCAGCATTTT. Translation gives CASSIEDRGGNQPQHF.

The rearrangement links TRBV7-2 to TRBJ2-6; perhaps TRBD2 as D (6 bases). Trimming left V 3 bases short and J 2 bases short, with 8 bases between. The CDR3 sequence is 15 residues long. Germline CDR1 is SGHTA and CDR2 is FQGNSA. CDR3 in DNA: TGTGCCAGCAGCTTGCCTAGCGCTGGGGCCAACGTCCTGACTTTC. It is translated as CASSLPSAGANVLTF. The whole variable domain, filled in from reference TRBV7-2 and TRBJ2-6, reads GAGVSQSPSNKVTEKGKDVELRCDPISGHTALYWYRQSLGQGLEFLIYFQGNSAPDKSGLPSDRFSAERTGGSVSTLTIQRTQQEDSAVYLCASSLPSAGANVLTFGAGSRLTVL.

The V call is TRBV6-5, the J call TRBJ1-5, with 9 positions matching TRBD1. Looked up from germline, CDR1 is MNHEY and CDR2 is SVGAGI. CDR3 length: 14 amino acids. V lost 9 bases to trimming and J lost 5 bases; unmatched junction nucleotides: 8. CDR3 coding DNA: TGTGCCAGTTGGACAGGGGAGGTTCATCAGCCCCAGCATTTT. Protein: CASWTGEVHQPQHF.

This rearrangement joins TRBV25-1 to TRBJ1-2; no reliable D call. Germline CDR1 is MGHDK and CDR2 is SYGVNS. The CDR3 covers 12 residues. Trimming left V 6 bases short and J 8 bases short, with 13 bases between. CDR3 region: CASRAPGRGYTF. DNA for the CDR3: TGTGCCAGCAGAGCCCCCGGGAGAGGCTACACCTTC.

CDR3 amino acids: CASSLKSGGSKNIQYF. In DNA, the CDR3 is TGTGCCAGCAGCTTAAAGAGCGGGGGGTCCAAAAACATTCAGTACTTC. This chain links TRBV5-4 with TRBJ2-4, with 9 bases aligning to TRBD2. Per the germline V gene, CDR1 is SGHNT and CDR2 is YYREEE (reference sequence). The ends lost 2 bases at V and 2 bases at J; junction bases unmatched: 5. The CDR3 is 16 residues long.

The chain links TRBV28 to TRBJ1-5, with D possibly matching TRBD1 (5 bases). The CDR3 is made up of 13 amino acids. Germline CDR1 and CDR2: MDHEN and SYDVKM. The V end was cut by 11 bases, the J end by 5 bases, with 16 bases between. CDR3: CASTRGTYQPQHF. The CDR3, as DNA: TGTGCCTCAACGCGGGGGACGTATCAGCCCCAGCATTTT.

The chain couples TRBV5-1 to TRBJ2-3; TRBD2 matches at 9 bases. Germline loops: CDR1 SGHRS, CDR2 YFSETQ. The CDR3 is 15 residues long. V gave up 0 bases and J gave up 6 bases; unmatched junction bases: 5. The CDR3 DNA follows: TGCGCCAGCAGCTTGGTAATAGCGGGAGACGATACGCAGTATTTT. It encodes CASSLVIAGDDTQYF. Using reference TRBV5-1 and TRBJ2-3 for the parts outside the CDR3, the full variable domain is KAGVTQTPRYLIKTRGQQVTLSCSPISGHRSVSWYQQTPGQGLQFLFEYFSETQRNKGNFPGRFSGRQFSNSRSEMNVSTLELGDSALYLCASSLVIAGDDTQYFGPGTRLTVL.

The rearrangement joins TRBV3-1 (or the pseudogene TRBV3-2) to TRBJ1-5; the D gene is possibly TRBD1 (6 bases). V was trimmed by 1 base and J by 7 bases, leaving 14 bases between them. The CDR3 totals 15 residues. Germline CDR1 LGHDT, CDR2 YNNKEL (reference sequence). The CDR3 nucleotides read TGTGCCAGCAGCCAAGGTGGGGGGGCTGGGCAGCCCCAGCATTTT. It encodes CASSQGGGAGQPQHF.

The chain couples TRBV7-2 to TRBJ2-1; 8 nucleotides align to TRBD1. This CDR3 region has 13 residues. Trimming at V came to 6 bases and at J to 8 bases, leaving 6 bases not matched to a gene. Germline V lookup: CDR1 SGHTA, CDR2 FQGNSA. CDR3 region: CASRGQGLDEQFF. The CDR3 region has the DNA TGTGCCAGCAGAGGACAGGGCTTGGATGAGCAGTTCTTC.

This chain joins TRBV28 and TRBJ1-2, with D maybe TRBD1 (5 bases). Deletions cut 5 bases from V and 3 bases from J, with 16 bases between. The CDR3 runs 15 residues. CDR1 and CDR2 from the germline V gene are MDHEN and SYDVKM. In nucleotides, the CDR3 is TGTGCCAGCAGTCCCGGCAGGGTACGATACTATGGCTACACCTTC. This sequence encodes CASSPGRVRYYGYTF.

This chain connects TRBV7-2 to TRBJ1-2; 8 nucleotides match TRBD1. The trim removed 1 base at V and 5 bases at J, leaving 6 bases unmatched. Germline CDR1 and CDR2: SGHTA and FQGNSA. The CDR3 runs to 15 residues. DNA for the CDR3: TGTGCCAGCAGCTTAGGAGGACAGGGAACTTATGGCTACACCTTC. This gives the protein CASSLGGQGTYGYTF.

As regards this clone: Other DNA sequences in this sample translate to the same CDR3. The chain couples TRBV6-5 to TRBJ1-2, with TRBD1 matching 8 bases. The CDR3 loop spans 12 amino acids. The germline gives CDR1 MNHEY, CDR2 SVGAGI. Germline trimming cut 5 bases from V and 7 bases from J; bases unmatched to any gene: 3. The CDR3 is CASSPTGAGYTF. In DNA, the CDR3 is TGTGCCAGCAGTCCGACAGGGGCTGGCTACACCTTC.

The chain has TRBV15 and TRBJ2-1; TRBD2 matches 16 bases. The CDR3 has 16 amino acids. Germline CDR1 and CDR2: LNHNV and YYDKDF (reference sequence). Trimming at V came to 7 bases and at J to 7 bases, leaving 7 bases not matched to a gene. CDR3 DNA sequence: TGTGCCACCAATTCCCCGGGACTAGCGGGAGGGAATGAGCAGTTCTTC. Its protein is CATNSPGLAGGNEQFF.

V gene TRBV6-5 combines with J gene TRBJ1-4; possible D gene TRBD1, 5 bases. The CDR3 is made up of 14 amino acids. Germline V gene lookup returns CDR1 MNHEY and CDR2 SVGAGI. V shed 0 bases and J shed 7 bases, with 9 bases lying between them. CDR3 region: CASSYSLGGEKLFF. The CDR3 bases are TGTGCCAGCAGTTACTCCCTGGGGGGTGAAAAACTGTTTTTT.

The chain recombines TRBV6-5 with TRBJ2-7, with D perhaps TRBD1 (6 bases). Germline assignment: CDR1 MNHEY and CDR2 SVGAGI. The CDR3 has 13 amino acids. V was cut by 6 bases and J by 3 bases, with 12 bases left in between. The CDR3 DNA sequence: TGTGCCAGCAGACTGGACAGAAACTACGAGCAGTACTTC. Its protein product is CASRLDRNYEQYF.